The following is a TCR beta chain sequence with its context. The source of the sample is a study of blood T cell repertoires in COVID-19. As for the study in general: From the United States, Italy and Spain came samples of acute and convalescent COVID-19.

The V segment lost 5 bases and the J segment 1 base; nucleotides outside the gene matches: 5. The CDR3 consists of 15 residues. The germline gives CDR1 SGHTA, CDR2 FQGNSA. In the authors' methods: Counts of nucleated cells, estimated from reference gene primer amplification, were obtained. The table came from immunoSEQ multiplex PCR; TCRdb's copy has only in-frame clones and leaves some out. V and J calls and clone size are as listed in that table; D and trimming were resolved from the DNA. In the table there are about 74,000 clones, approximately 85% of which are singletons. The sample consisted of peripheral blood. The receptor's source is a man between 65 and 79 years old with acute or convalescent COVID-19. The rearrangement joins TRBV7-2 to TRBJ2-3; the match to TRBD1 covers 8 bases. CDR3 residues: CASSPGGPGTDTQYF. In nucleotides, the CDR3 is TGTGCCAGCAGCCCAGGGGGCCCCGGCACAGATACGCAGTATTTT.